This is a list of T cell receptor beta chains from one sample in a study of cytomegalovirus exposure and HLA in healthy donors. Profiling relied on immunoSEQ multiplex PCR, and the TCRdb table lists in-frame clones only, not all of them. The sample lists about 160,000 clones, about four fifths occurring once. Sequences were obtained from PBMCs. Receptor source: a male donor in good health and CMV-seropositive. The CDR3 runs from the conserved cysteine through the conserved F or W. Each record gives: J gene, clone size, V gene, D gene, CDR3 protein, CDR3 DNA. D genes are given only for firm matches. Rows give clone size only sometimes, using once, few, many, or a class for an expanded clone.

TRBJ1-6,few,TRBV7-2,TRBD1,CASSLGAGGNSPLHF,TGTGCCAGCAGCTTAGGGGCAGGGGGTAATTCACCCCTCCACTTT
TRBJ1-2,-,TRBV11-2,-,CASSLGRGDYGYTF,TGTGCCAGCAGCTTAGGTCGGGGAGACTATGGCTACACCTTC
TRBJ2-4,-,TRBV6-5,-,CASSYSPGSNIQYF,TGTGCCAGCAGTTACTCACCAGGGTCAAACATTCAGTACTTC
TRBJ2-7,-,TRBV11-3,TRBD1,CAGSRDRGREQYF,TGTGCCGGCAGCCGGGACAGGGGGCGCGAGCAGTACTTC
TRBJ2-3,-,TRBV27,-,CASSLTYTDTQYF,TGTGCCAGCAGCCTTACCTACACAGATACGCAGTATTTT
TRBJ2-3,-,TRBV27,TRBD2,CASSPGLAGSDTQYF,TGTGCCAGCAGTCCTGGACTAGCGGGGTCAGATACGCAGTATTTT
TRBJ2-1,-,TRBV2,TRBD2,CAIGTNSNEQFF,TGTGCCATCGGGACTAATAGTAATGAGCAGTTCTTC
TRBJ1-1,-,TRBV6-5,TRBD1,CASSRTGTNTEAFF,TGTGCCAGCAGCAGGACAGGGACAAACACTGAAGCTTTCTTT
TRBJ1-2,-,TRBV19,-,CASGGQIYGYTF,TGTGCCAGTGGGGGCCAGATATATGGCTACACCTTC
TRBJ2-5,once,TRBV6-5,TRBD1,CASSYSVRGLETQYF,TGTGCCAGCAGTTACTCAGTCAGGGGGCTCGAGACCCAGTACTTC
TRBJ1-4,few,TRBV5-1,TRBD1,CASSPGTGVEKLFF,TGCGCCAGCAGTCCCGGGACAGGTGTTGAAAAACTGTTTTTT
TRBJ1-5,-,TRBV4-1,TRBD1,CASSRTGQGRNQPQHF,TGCGCCAGCAGCCGAACCGGACAGGGGCGCAATCAGCCCCAGCATTTT
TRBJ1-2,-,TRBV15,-,CATSRDPVPCYTF,TGTGCCACCAGCAGAGATCCGGTTCCATGCTACACCTTC
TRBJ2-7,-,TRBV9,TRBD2,CASSVGDPSGRAGINEQYF,TGTGCCAGCAGCGTAGGTGATCCTAGCGGGAGGGCCGGGATCAACGAGCAGTACTTC
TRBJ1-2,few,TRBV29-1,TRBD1,CSVNRRQGYDWEANYGYTF,TGCAGCGTAAACCGACGACAGGGATACGATTGGGAAGCTAACTATGGCTACACCTTC
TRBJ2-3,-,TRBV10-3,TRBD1,CAISESAGGRTDTQYF,TGTGCCATCAGTGAGTCTGCAGGGGGACGCACAGATACGCAGTATTTT
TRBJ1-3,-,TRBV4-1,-,CASSQDDRGVTSGNTIYF,TGCGCCAGCAGCCAAGACGATCGGGGGGTTACCTCTGGAAACACCATATATTTT
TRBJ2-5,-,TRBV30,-,CAWSVPHKRETQYF,TGTGCCTGGAGTGTCCCCCATAAGCGGGAGACCCAGTACTTC
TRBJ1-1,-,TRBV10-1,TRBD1,CASTPDRANTEAFF,TGCGCCAGCACCCCGGACAGGGCGAACACTGAAGCTTTCTTT
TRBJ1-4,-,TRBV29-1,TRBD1,CSAGTGGLVEKLFF,TGCAGCGCTGGGACAGGGGGTTTAGTTGAAAAACTGTTTTTT
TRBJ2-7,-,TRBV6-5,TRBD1,CASSYGTGGSYEQYF,TGTGCCAGCAGTTATGGGACAGGGGGTTCCTACGAGCAGTACTTC
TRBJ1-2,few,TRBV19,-,CASTEENYGYTF,TGTGCCAGTACAGAGGAAAACTATGGCTACACCTTC
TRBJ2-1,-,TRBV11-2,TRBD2,CASSGAGGPGEQFF,TGTGCCAGCTCAGGGGCGGGAGGGCCGGGTGAGCAGTTCTTC
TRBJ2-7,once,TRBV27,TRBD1,CASSSARDRPYEQYF,TGTGCCAGCAGCTCCGCCAGGGACAGGCCCTACGAGCAGTACTTC